This record looks at one T cell receptor beta chain sequence and its context. This clonotype was counted at least ten times. Its antigen is currently not known. No per-base quality is available; no much larger clone lies one base away. Trimming accounts for 7 bases at V and 5 bases at J, while the number of junction bases matched to no gene is 6. CDR3 length: 13 amino acids, cysteine to phenylalanine. The retained sequence is limited to the CDR3, 39 bases, with the frame set at the first base. CDR1 and CDR2, looked up from the germline V gene, are MNHEY and SVGAGI. These data originate in a study of T-cell memory formation after mild COVID-19 (dated by TCRdb to about 2021). Study-wide context: TCR sequence clusters from the two donors were found to be largely donor specific. The cohort was made up of two young adult volunteers, one female and one male, who were previously healthy. T-cell clones expanding and contracting after mild COVID-19 in two donors were tracked by longitudinal TCRalpha and TCRbeta repertoire sequencing. Points the paper makes about the study in general: Contracting CD4+ clones were found mainly in CM and EM memory subsets, while CD8+ clones were enriched in EMRA. The study included only a couple of mild cases, and larger cohorts that include severe cases with pre-infection samples were judged to be necessary. Some responding clones were found in pre-infection memory, which suggests that pre-existing cross-reactive memory T cells took part in the SARS-CoV-2 response. From day 15 to 85, contracting clones showed balanced CD4/CD8 phenotypes, whereas a second wave of clones that expanded from day 15 to 37 leaned towards CD4+. SARS-CoV-2 specificity was not confirmed for the second-wave clones peaking on day 37.

TCRdb records Illumina NovaSeq 6000 as the sequencer. TCRalpha and TCRbeta cDNA libraries were built by 5'RACE with constant-segment primers, adding sample barcodes and unique molecular identifiers. RNA was extracted from every sample with Trizol reagent. The libraries were amplified in two PCR steps, and the second step added a second sample barcode and Illumina TruSeq adapters. Sequencing of libraries was performed on an Illumina NovaSeq with 2 x 150 bp paired-end reads. The published analysis was carried out like this. Demultiplexing of reads and collapsing into UMI-guided consensus sequences were performed with migec v1.2.7. Using mixcr v2.1.11, UMI consensuses were aligned to TRA and TRB V and J templates and then assembled into clonotypes. A clonotype was counted as expanded or contracted only when both edgeR and NoisET called the clonotype significant, with the noise models trained on biological replicates. For edgeR calls, a false discovery rate-adjusted p below 0.01 and a log2 fold-change threshold of 1 were applied. As an exploratory analysis of dynamics, max-normalized trajectories of the 1000 most abundant clonotypes were examined by PCA with hierarchical clustering. Separately sequenced CD4+ and CD8+ repertoires were used to assign the CD4 or CD8 phenotype of responding clones. TCRdb's own reprocessing of the public reads used fastp at Q25 and MiXCR and kept productive beta chains. Each CDR3 protein gets just one entry, which takes the most common genes and DNA from the rows behind it. The V and J calls were determined by TCRdb, not by the authors. This sample lists 270,000 or so distinct CDR3 sequences; approximately 18% were detected once. The top ten constitute roughly 23% of the sample.

PBMCs were isolated by Ficoll-Paque density gradient centrifugation. Recombination connected TRBV6-5 to TRBJ2-3; the junction holds 7 bases that match TRBD1. This TCR came from a man younger than 35 who had mild COVID-19 (a few samples of this study predate the infection). The sample titles of this study are shuffled in the database, so cell type and time point are left out; the donor was told from shared clones. The sample comprised PBMCs or a T cell subset sorted from them (not recorded which). In nucleotide form, the sequence is TGTGCCAGCACACAGGGGTTCGGAGATACGCAGTATTTT. This codes for CASTQGFGDTQYF.